This T cell receptor beta chain was captured by sequencing in a study of T cell responses to AZD1222 COVID-19 vaccine. Overall study findings and caveats: Among the donors, most were white British and more were female, and clonal diversity was possibly underestimated. With dominance at 160-218 and 743-854, vaccine-associated CD4 TCRs spanned spike. It was only six AZD1222 recipients who were seropositive at baseline.

Germline loops: CDR1 MGHDK, CDR2 SYGVNS. Trimming took off 2 bases at V and 6 bases at J, with 10 bases between the two ends. The CDR3 length is 14 residues. Concerning this clone itself: No antigen is known for it.

TCRdb's copy holds only in-frame clones and misses some; the assay was immunoSEQ multiplex PCR. Among approximately 52,000 clones listed, approximately 86% were seen once. The V gene is TRBV25-1, the J gene TRBJ2-2; maybe TRBD2 (5 bases). The specimen was peripheral blood, collected 28 days after the second AZD1222 dose. The clonotype was recovered from an adult who received the AZD1222 COVID-19 vaccine. The CDR3 spells CASSESGLAGELFF. The CDR3 bases are TGTGCCAGCAGTGAAAGCGGTTTAGCCGGGGAGCTGTTTTTT.